This is a list of T cell receptor beta chains from one sample in a study of blood T cell repertoires in COVID-19. Profiling relied on immunoSEQ multiplex PCR, and the TCRdb table lists in-frame clones only, not all of them. Among under 250,000 clones, roughly 87% were seen once, and the ten largest hold 3% to 3.5%. Sequencing used peripheral blood. These receptors originate from a man younger than 30 with active or convalescent COVID-19. The CDR3 runs from the conserved cysteine through the conserved F or W. Each record gives: D gene, V gene, clone size, J gene, CDR3 DNA, CDR3 protein. A D gene is named only where the DNA matches it firmly. Only some rows state a clone size, as once, few, many or a class for expanded clones.

NA	TRBV12-3/TRBV12-4	NA	TRBJ1-2	TGTGCCAGCAGTCATACAAGGGAGGTGGGCTACACCTTC	CASSHTREVGYTF
NA	TRBV19	NA	TRBJ1-5	TGTGCCAGTAGTATCCAGACATATCAGCCCCAGCATTTT	CASSIQTYQPQHF
NA	TRBV7-9	NA	TRBJ1-1	TGTGCCAGCAGCTTAAGGGGGGAAGCTTTCTTT	CASSLRGEAFF
NA	TRBV18	NA	TRBJ1-1	TGTGCCAGCTCACCATCCCACGGTCTTGAAGCTTTCTTT	CASSPSHGLEAFF
NA	TRBV7-2	NA	TRBJ1-1	TGTGCCAGCAGCTTAGCGCTCAGGGTTGCTGAAGCTTTCTTT	CASSLALRVAEAFF
TRBD2	TRBV10-1	NA	TRBJ2-5	TGCGCCAGCAAACCACCAGGACGGCTGACTAGCGGGTACCAAGAGACCCAGTACTTC	CASKPPGRLTSGYQETQYF
TRBD2	TRBV28	NA	TRBJ2-4	TGTGCCAGCAGTTTGCATGTTGCTAGCGGACTAGCCAAAAACATTCAGTACTTC	CASSLHVASGLAKNIQYF
TRBD2	TRBV10-2	NA	TRBJ2-7	TGCGCCAGCAGTGAGAGGTGGACTAGCGGGGGGGCTTTGGACGAGCAGTACTTC	CASSERWTSGGALDEQYF
NA	TRBV6-6	NA	TRBJ1-5	TGTGCCAGCAGTCCCCAAATACGCGATCAGCCCCAGCATTTT	CASSPQIRDQPQHF
TRBD2	TRBV5-4	few	TRBJ2-1	TGTGCCAGCAGCCCAACTAGCGGACTCTCCTACAATGAGCAGTTCTTC	CASSPTSGLSYNEQFF
TRBD2	TRBV6-6	NA	TRBJ2-7	TGTGCCAGCAGTCGAGGGGGGACTAGCGGGGGCTACGAGCAGTACTTC	CASSRGGTSGGYEQYF
NA	TRBV25-1	NA	TRBJ1-2	TGTGCCAGCAGCCTCTTGCAGGGAGGCTACACCTTC	CASSLLQGGYTF
NA	TRBV21-1	NA	TRBJ2-2	TGTGCCAGCAGCAAAAGCGGTTCTCGGATTCCCTTCACCGGGGAGCTGTTTTTT	CASSKSGSRIPFTGELFF
NA	TRBV25-1	NA	TRBJ1-4	TGTGCCAGCAGTAGGAGGGAGACAGTGAATGAAAAACTGTTTTTT	CASSRRETVNEKLFF
TRBD1	TRBV19	NA	TRBJ1-5	TGTGCCAGCCAGGGACAGGGGGGAATTGGGAATCAGCCCCAGCATTTT	CASQGQGGIGNQPQHF
TRBD1	TRBV13	NA	TRBJ1-2	TGTGCCAGCAGCTCGCGGACAGGACAAAACTATGGCTACACCTTC	CASSSRTGQNYGYTF
TRBD2	TRBV27	once	TRBJ2-1	TGTGCCAGCAGTCCTACTAGCGGCTACAATGAGCAGTTCTTC	CASSPTSGYNEQFF
TRBD1	TRBV4-2	NA	TRBJ2-7	TGTGCCAGCAGCCAAGATAGGAGAGGGGGACAGGATTACGAGCAGTACTTC	CASSQDRRGGQDYEQYF
NA	TRBV5-6	NA	TRBJ1-2	TGTGCCAGCACCTCGCCTTGGCAGTCTAACTATGGCTACACCTTC	CASTSPWQSNYGYTF
NA	TRBV2	NA	TRBJ1-3	TGTGCCAGCAGTGGGAGGGGAGGAAACACCATATATTTT	CASSGRGGNTIYF
TRBD1	TRBV7-2	NA	TRBJ1-5	TGTGCCAGCAGCCAATCCGGGACAGGGAATCAGCCCCAGCATTTT	CASSQSGTGNQPQHF
TRBD1	TRBV30	NA	TRBJ1-1	TGTGCCTCTTGGGACAGATACACTGAAGCTTTCTTT	CASWDRYTEAFF
TRBD1	TRBV15	NA	TRBJ1-4	TGTGCCACCAGCAGAGATCGAAAGGGGGCTGGTGAAAAACTGTTTTTT	CATSRDRKGAGEKLFF
TRBD2	TRBV3-1/TRBV3-2	NA	TRBJ2-5	TGTGCCAGCAGCCTGGGACTAGCGGGAGTTGAGACCCAGTACTTC	CASSLGLAGVETQYF
TRBD2	TRBV7-3	once	TRBJ2-2	TGTGCCAGCAGCTTAACTTTACTAGCGGGACCGAACACCGGGGAGCTGTTTTTT	CASSLTLLAGPNTGELFF
TRBD1	TRBV7-2	NA	TRBJ2-7	TGTGCCAGCAGCGGGACAGGGGCCTACGAGCAGTACTTC	CASSGTGAYEQYF
TRBD1	TRBV28	once	TRBJ1-5	TGTGCCAGCAGTTCCCCGGGACAGGGAAATCAGCCCCAGCATTTT	CASSSPGQGNQPQHF
TRBD2	TRBV15	NA	TRBJ2-5	TGTGCCACCAGCAGAGTTTTAGCGGGGGGGCGGGAGACCCAGTACTTC	CATSRVLAGGRETQYF
TRBD2	TRBV5-4	NA	TRBJ2-7	TGTGCCAGCAGCTTGGCCCCAGCGGGGGGGCCCTACGAGCAGTACTTC	CASSLAPAGGPYEQYF
NA	TRBV6-5	NA	TRBJ2-3	TGTGCCAGCAGTTACTCGCTCAGGGGCACAGATACGCAGTATTTT	CASSYSLRGTDTQYF
NA	TRBV6-2/TRBV6-3	NA	TRBJ2-1	TGTGCCAGCAGTCCATCGGGGGTCTACAATGAGCAGTTCTTC	CASSPSGVYNEQFF
TRBD1	TRBV5-6	NA	TRBJ2-6	TGTGCCAGCAGCTGGGACAGGGTTGTTAGATCTGGGGCCAACGTCCTGACTTTC	CASSWDRVVRSGANVLTF
TRBD2	TRBV28	NA	TRBJ2-1	TGTGCCAGCAGTTTTGATTGGCTAGCGGGAGTAAATGAGCAGTTCTTC	CASSFDWLAGVNEQFF
TRBD2	TRBV5-1	NA	TRBJ2-2	TGCGCCAGCAGCTTGGCACGGACTAGCGGGGGATATACCGGGGAGCTGTTTTTT	CASSLARTSGGYTGELFF
NA	TRBV4-2	once	TRBJ2-7	TGTGCCAGCAGCCCCACAGGGGACTCCACCTACGAGCAGTACTTC	CASSPTGDSTYEQYF
TRBD1	TRBV6-2/TRBV6-3	NA	TRBJ2-7	TGTGCCAGCAGTTACTCTACAGGGGGCTACGAGCAGTACTTC	CASSYSTGGYEQYF
NA	TRBV10-2	NA	TRBJ1-1	TGCGCCAGCAGTGAAGGAGGGAATACTGAAGCTTTCTTT	CASSEGGNTEAFF
NA	TRBV12-3/TRBV12-4	NA	TRBJ2-1	TGTGCCAGCAGAGGACAGATTTACAATGAGCAGTTCTTC	CASRGQIYNEQFF
NA	TRBV18	once	TRBJ2-7	TGTGCCAGCTCACCTTTCGACGGGAAGCAGAAGTACGAGCAGTACTTC	CASSPFDGKQKYEQYF
NA	TRBV13	NA	TRBJ2-2	TGTGCCAGCAGCTTAGAGGGGGTTCGGACCGGGGAGCTGTTTTTT	CASSLEGVRTGELFF
TRBD1	TRBV18	few	TRBJ2-2	TGTGCCAGCTCACCGAGGACAGGGGGCTTAAGCACCGGGGAGCTGTTTTTT	CASSPRTGGLSTGELFF
NA	TRBV27	NA	TRBJ1-5	TGTGCCAGCAGGAATCGGGGTCAGCCCCAGCATTTT	CASRNRGQPQHF
NA	TRBV4-3	NA	TRBJ1-2	TGCGCCAGCAGCCAAGAATCGACAGGATTATATGGCTACACCTTC	CASSQESTGLYGYTF
TRBD2	TRBV7-7	once	TRBJ2-1	TGTGCTAGCAGCCTTAGCGGGGGTTACAATGAGCAGTTCTTC	CASSLSGGYNEQFF
TRBD1	TRBV7-7	NA	TRBJ2-1	TGTGCCAGCAGCCAAACAGGGGGCCCGGAAAATGAGCAGTTCTTC	CASSQTGGPENEQFF
TRBD1	TRBV29-1	NA	TRBJ2-3	TGCAGCGTTGCACTGACAGGGATCGCAGATACGCAGTATTTT	CSVALTGIADTQYF
NA	TRBV9	NA	TRBJ1-5	TGTGCCAGCAGCCAGGGGATAGTCGATCAGCCCCAGCATTTT	CASSQGIVDQPQHF
TRBD2	TRBV5-1	NA	TRBJ2-7	TGCGCCAGCAGCGACGGGACTAGCGGTTTCGGTCGTCTACGGGAGCAGTACTTC	CASSDGTSGFGRLREQYF
TRBD2	TRBV5-1	NA	TRBJ2-1	TGCGCCAGCAGCTTTCCCGCGGGGGGGAGGAATGAGCAGTTCTTC	CASSFPAGGRNEQFF
TRBD2	TRBV6-2/TRBV6-3	NA	TRBJ2-5	TGTGCCAGCAGTTACTCTCCGACTAGCGGGAGGGCCGGAGAGACCCAGTACTTC	CASSYSPTSGRAGETQYF
TRBD2	TRBV7-2	NA	TRBJ2-1	TGTGCCACTTCGGCTAGCGGGTCCTACAATGAGCAGTTCTTC	CATSASGSYNEQFF
NA	TRBV5-1	NA	TRBJ2-1	TGCGCCAGCAGCTGGAGTACGGCTGAGCAGTTCTTC	CASSWSTAEQFF
NA	TRBV7-8	NA	TRBJ1-4	TGTGCCAGCAGTGGGGCCTTTCGGGAAAAACTGTTTTTT	CASSGAFREKLFF